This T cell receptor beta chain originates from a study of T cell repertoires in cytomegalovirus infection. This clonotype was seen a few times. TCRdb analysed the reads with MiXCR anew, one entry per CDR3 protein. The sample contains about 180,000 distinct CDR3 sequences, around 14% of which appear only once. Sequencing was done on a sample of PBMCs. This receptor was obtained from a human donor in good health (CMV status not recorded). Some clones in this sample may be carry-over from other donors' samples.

CDR3 loop: CASSERLIDEQFF. CDR3 nucleotides: TGTGCCAGCAGTGAACGGCTTATAGATGAGCAGTTCTTC. The chain employs TRBV2 and TRBJ2-1; D is ambiguous. The germline V gene has CDR1 SNHLY and CDR2 FYNNEI. V shed 2 bases and J shed 8 bases, with 10 bases lying between them. CDR3 length: 13 amino acids.